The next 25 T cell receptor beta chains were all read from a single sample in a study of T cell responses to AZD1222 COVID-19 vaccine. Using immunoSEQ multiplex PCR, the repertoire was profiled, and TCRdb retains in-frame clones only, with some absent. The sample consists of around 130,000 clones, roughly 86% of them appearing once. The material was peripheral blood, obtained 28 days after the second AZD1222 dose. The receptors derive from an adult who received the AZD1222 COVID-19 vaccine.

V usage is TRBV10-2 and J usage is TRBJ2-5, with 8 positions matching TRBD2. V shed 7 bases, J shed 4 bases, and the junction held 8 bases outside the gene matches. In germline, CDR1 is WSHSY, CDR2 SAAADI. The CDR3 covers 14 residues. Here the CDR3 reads CASTEGLVGETQYF. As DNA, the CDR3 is TGCGCCAGCACCGAGGGACTAGTGGGAGAGACCCAGTACTTC.

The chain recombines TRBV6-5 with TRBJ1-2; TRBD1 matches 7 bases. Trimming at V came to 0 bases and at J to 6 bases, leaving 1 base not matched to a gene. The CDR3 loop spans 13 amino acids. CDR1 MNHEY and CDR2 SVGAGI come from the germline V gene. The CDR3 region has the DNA TGTGCCAGCAGTTACTCACAGGGGAATGGCTACACCTTC. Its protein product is CASSYSQGNGYTF.

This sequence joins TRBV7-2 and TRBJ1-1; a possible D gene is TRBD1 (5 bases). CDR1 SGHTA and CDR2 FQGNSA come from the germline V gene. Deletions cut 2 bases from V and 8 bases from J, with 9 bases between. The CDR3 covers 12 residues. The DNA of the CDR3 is TGTGCCAGCAGCTTATGGGGGGAGGAAGCTTTCTTT. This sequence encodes CASSLWGEEAFF. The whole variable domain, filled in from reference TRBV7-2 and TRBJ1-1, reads GAGVSQSPSNKVTEKGKDVELRCDPISGHTALYWYRQSLGQGLEFLIYFQGNSAPDKSGLPSDRFSAERTGGSVSTLTIQRTQQEDSAVYLCASSLWGEEAFFGQGTRLTVV.

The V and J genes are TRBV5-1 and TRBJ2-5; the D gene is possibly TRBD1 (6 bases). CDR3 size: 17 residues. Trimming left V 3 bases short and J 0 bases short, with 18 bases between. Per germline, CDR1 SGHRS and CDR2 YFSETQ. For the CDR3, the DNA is TGCGCCAGCAGCTGGGGGCTTGGGGGAGCCAACCAAGAGACCCAGTACTTC. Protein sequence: CASSWGLGGANQETQYF.

The CDR3: CASSLWHLNTDTQYF. The DNA of the CDR3 is TGTGCCAGCAGCTTGTGGCATCTGAACACAGATACGCAGTATTTT. V usage is TRBV5-6 and J usage is TRBJ2-3; the D is unclear. Germline V gene sequence: CDR1 SGHDT, CDR2 YYEEEE. The CDR3 is made up of 15 amino acids. V shed 1 base and J shed 2 bases, with 11 bases lying between them. The full variable domain, in which reference TRBV5-6 and TRBJ2-3 provide the parts outside the CDR3, is DAGVTQSPTHLIKTRGQQVTLRCSPKSGHDTVSWYQQALGQGPQFIFQYYEEEERQRGNFPDRFSGHQFPNYSSELNVNALLLGDSALYLCASSLWHLNTDTQYFGPGTRLTVL.

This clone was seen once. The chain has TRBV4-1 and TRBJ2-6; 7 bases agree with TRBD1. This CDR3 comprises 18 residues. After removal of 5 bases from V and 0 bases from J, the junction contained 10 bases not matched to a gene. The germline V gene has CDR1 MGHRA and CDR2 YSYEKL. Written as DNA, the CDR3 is TGCGCCAGCAGCACCCGGGACAGCCCCTCCTCTGGGGCCAACGTCCTGACTTTC. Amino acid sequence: CASSTRDSPSSGANVLTF.

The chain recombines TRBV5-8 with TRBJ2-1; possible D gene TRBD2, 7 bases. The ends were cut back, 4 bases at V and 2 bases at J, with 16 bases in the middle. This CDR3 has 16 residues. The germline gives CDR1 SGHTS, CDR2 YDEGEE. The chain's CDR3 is CASSPPRGATYNEQFF. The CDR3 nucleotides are TGTGCCAGCAGCCCACCACGGGGGGCCACCTACAATGAGCAGTTCTTC.

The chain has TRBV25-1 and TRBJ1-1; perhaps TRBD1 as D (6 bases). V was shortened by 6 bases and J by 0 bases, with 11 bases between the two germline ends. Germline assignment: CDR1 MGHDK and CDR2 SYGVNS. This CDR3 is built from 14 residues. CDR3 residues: CASSPQGMNTEAFF. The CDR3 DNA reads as TGTGCCAGCAGCCCTCAGGGGATGAACACTGAAGCTTTCTTT.

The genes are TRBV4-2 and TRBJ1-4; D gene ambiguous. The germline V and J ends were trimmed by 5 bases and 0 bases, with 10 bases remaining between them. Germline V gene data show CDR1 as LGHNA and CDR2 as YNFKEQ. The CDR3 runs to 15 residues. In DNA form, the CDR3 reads TGTGCCAGCAGCGAGGGAACAGCAACTAATGAAAAACTGTTTTTT. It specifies CASSEGTATNEKLFF.

The CDR3 nucleotides read TGTGCCAGCAGTGAAAGTGTGGGCAGGGGGCCGAGCTACACCTTC. Translated: CASSESVGRGPSYTF. V gene TRBV6-1 combines with J gene TRBJ1-2; 8 bases line up with TRBD1. The trim removed 2 bases at V and 9 bases at J, leaving 11 bases unmatched. Germline V CDR1 and CDR2: MNHNS, SASEGT. This CDR3 contains 15 residues.

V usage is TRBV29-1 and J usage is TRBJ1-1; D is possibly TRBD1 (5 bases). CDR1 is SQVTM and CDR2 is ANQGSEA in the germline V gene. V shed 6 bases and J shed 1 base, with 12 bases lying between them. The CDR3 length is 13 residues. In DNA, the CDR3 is TGCAGCGTCTCACAGGCCAGGAACACTGAAGCTTTCTTT. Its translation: CSVSQARNTEAFF.

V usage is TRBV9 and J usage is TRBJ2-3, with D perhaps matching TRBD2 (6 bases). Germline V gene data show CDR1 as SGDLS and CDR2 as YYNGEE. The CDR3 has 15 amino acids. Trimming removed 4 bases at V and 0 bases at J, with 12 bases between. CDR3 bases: TGTGCCAGCAGCCCCTGGCGGGGTAGCACAGATACGCAGTATTTT. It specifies CASSPWRGSTDTQYF.

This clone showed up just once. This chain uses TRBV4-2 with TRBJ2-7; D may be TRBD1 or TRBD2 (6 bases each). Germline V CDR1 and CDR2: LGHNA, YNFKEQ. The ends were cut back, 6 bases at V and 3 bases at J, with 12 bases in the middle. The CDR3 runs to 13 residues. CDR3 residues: CASSSGAVYEQYF. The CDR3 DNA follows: TGTGCCAGCAGTTCGGGGGCCGTCTACGAGCAGTACTTC.

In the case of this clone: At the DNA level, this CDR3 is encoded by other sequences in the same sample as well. CDR3 residues: CASSLEVNTEAFF. CDR3 DNA sequence: TGCGCCAGCAGCTTGGAGGTGAACACTGAAGCTTTCTTT. The rearrangement joins TRBV5-1 to TRBJ1-1, with D uncertain. CDR3 length: 13 residues. Trimming stripped 0 bases from V and 0 bases from J, with 3 bases between. CDR1 is SGHRS and CDR2 is YFSETQ in the germline V gene. The whole variable domain, filled in from reference TRBV5-1 and TRBJ1-1, reads KAGVTQTPRYLIKTRGQQVTLSCSPISGHRSVSWYQQTPGQGLQFLFEYFSETQRNKGNFPGRFSGRQFSNSRSEMNVSTLELGDSALYLCASSLEVNTEAFFGQGTRLTVV.

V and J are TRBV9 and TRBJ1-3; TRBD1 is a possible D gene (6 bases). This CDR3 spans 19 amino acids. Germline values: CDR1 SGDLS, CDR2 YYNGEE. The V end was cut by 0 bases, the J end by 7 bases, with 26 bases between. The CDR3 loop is CASSVGGGRRPLKMNTIYF. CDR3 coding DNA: TGTGCCAGCAGCGTAGGGGGGGGGCGTAGACCCCTGAAGATGAACACCATATATTTT.

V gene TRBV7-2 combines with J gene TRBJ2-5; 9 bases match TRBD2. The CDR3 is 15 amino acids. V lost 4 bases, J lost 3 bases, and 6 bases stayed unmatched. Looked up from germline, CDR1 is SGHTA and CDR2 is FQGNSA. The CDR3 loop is CASSYSGGLKETQYF. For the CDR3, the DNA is TGTGCCAGCAGCTATAGCGGGGGTCTAAAAGAGACCCAGTACTTC.

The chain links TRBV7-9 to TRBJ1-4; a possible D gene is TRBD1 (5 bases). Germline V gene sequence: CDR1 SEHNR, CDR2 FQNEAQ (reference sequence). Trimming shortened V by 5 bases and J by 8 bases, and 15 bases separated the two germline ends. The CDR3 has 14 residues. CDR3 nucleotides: TGTGCCAGCAGCCTCCGGGACGGTGGGGAAAAACTGTTTTTT. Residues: CASSLRDGGEKLFF.

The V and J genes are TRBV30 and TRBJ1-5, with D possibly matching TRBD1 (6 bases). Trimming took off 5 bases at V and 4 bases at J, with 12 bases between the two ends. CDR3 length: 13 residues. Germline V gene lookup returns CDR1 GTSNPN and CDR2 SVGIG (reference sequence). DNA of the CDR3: TGTGCCTGGGCGGGACATAGTAATCAGCCCCAGCATTTT. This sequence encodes CAWAGHSNQPQHF.

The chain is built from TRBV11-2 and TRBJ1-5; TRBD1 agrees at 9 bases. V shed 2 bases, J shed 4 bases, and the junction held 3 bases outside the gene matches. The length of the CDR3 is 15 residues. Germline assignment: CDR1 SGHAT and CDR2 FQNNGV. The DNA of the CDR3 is TGTGCCAGCAGCTTAACAGGGGGCCGGAATCAGCCCCAGCATTTT. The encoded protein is CASSLTGGRNQPQHF. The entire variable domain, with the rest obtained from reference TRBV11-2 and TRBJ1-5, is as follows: EAGVAQSPRYKIIEKRQSVAFWCNPISGHATLYWYQQILGQGPKLLIQFQNNGVVDDSQLPKDRFSAERLKGVDSTLKIQPAKLEDSAVYLCASSLTGGRNQPQHFGDGTRLSIL.

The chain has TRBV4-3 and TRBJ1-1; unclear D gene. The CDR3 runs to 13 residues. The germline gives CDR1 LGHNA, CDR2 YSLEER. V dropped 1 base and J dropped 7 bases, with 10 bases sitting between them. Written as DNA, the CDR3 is TGCGCCAGCAGCCAAGCGTGGCGGAATGAAGCTTTCTTT. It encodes CASSQAWRNEAFF.

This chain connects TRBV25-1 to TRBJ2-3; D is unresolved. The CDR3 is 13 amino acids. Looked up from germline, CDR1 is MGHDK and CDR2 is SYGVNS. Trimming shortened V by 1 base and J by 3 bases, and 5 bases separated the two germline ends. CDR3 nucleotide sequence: TGTGCCAGCAGTGAATGGAGAACAGATACGCAGTATTTT. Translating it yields CASSEWRTDTQYF.

The CDR3: CASSNDGTGGYTF. The CDR3 region has the DNA TGCGCCAGCAGCAATGACGGTACGGGGGGCTACACCTTC. The chain uses TRBV5-1 and TRBJ1-2; D unclear. Looked up from germline, CDR1 is SGHRS and CDR2 is YFSETQ. V lost 4 bases and J lost 8, with 15 bases in between. This CDR3 region has 13 residues.

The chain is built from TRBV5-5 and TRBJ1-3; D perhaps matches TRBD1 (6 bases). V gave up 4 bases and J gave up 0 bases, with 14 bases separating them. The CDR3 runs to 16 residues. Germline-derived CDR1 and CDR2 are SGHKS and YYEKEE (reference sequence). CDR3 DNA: TGTGCCAGCAGCGGAAAGACAGGACTCTCTGGAAACACCATATATTTT. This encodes CASSGKTGLSGNTIYF. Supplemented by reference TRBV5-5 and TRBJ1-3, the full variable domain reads DAGVTQSPTHLIKTRGQQVTLRCSPISGHKSVSWYQQVLGQGPQFIFQYYEKEERGRGNFPDRFSARQFPNYSSELNVNALLLGDSALYLCASSGKTGLSGNTIYFGEGSWLTVV.

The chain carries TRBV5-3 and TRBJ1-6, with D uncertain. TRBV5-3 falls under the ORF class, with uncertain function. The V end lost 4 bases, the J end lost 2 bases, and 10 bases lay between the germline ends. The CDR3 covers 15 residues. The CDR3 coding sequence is TGTGCCAGAAGCCTGGAGGTCGCCTATAATTCACCCCTCCACTTT. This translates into CARSLEVAYNSPLHF.

CDR3 bases: TGTGCCAGCAGCCCCCGGGACAGGGTGTACGGCTACACCTTC. This sequence encodes CASSPRDRVYGYTF. This rearrangement joins TRBV3-1 (or the pseudogene TRBV3-2) to TRBJ1-2; 9 bases map to TRBD1. Trimming cost V 4 bases and J 8 bases; bases outside gene matches: 8. Per the germline V gene, CDR1 is LGHDT and CDR2 is YNNKEL (reference sequence). The CDR3 is 14 residues long.